This is a list of T cell receptor beta chains from one sample in a study of beta chain features in type 1 diabetes. Method: immunoSEQ multiplex PCR; TCRdb's copy keeps in-frame clones and lacks some. The sample lists 900,000 or so clones, about 17% occurring once. The sample comprised naive CD4+ T cells from blood. The receptors were gathered from a woman younger than 30 in good health. Both conserved end residues are part of each CDR3. A D gene is named only where the DNA matches it firmly. Clone size is given for some rows only: seen once, a few or many times, or a class if the clone is expanded.

size: -; J: TRBJ1-2; V: TRBV28; D: TRBD1; length: 20; CDR3: CASSLPTSWGQGKINYGYTF; DNA: TGTGCCAGCAGTTTACCAACCTCGTGGGGACAGGGCAAAATTAACTATGGCTACACCTTC
size: -; J: TRBJ2-1; V: TRBV7-9; D: -; length: 13; CDR3: CASRGNSYNEQFF; DNA: TGTGCCAGCCGCGGCAATTCCTACAATGAGCAGTTCTTC
size: few; J: TRBJ2-1; V: TRBV9; D: -; length: 14; CDR3: CAGRAVESYNEQFF; DNA: TGTGCCGGACGAGCGGTAGAATCCTACAATGAGCAGTTCTTC
size: few; J: TRBJ2-1; V: TRBV5-4; D: -; length: 14; CDR3: CASSLPGTYNEQFF; DNA: TGTGCCAGCAGCTTACCGGGAACCTACAATGAGCAGTTCTTC
size: -; J: TRBJ2-7; V: TRBV6-1; D: -; length: 15; CDR3: CASSLWNRGGSEQYF; DNA: TGTGCCAGCAGTCTCTGGAACAGGGGGGGTAGCGAGCAGTACTTC
size: -; J: TRBJ2-7; V: TRBV11-3; D: -; length: 14; CDR3: CASTERNLSYEQYF; DNA: TGTGCCAGCACCGAGAGGAACCTCTCCTACGAGCAGTACTTC
size: few; J: TRBJ1-1; V: TRBV9; D: -; length: 12; CDR3: CASSGPGTEAFF; DNA: TGTGCCAGCAGCGGTCCCGGCACTGAAGCTTTCTTT
size: -; J: TRBJ2-3; V: TRBV5-1; D: -; length: 16; CDR3: CASSWASGRSTDTQYF; DNA: TGCGCCAGCAGCTGGGCGTCGGGGAGGAGCACAGATACGCAGTATTTT
size: once; J: TRBJ2-1; V: TRBV6-5; D: -; length: 15; CDR3: CASSSGRGSYNEQFF; DNA: TGTGCCAGCAGTTCCGGACGGGGCTCCTACAATGAGCAGTTCTTC
size: -; J: TRBJ2-7; V: TRBV7-9; D: -; length: 12; CDR3: CASSYSERKEYF; DNA: TGTGCCAGCAGCTACTCGGAGCGCAAAGAGTACTTC
size: few; J: TRBJ2-5; V: TRBV29-1; D: -; length: 14; CDR3: CSVLLMGLKETQYF; DNA: TGCAGCGTTCTATTAATGGGGCTTAAAGAGACCCAGTACTTC
size: -; J: TRBJ2-2; V: TRBV15; D: TRBD2; length: 16; CDR3: CATSNPGGINTGELFF; DNA: TGTGCCACCAGTAATCCGGGAGGGATAAACACCGGGGAGCTGTTTTTT
size: few; J: TRBJ1-4; V: TRBV29-1; D: -; length: 11; CDR3: CSVVVGEKLFF; DNA: TGCAGCGTTGTAGTGGGTGAAAAACTGTTTTTT
size: few; J: TRBJ1-5; V: TRBV5-1; D: -; length: 13; CDR3: CASSQGGNQPQHF; DNA: TGCGCCAGCAGCCAGGGTGGCAATCAGCCCCAGCATTTT
size: few; J: TRBJ2-1; V: TRBV28; D: TRBD2; length: 16; CDR3: CASSLSLAGGYNEQFF; DNA: TGTGCCAGCAGTTTATCCCTAGCGGGGGGGTACAATGAGCAGTTCTTC
size: few; J: TRBJ2-2; V: TRBV9; D: -; length: 14; CDR3: CASSVQGSPGELFF; DNA: TGTGCCAGCAGCGTACAGGGCTCCCCCGGGGAGCTGTTTTTT
size: -; J: TRBJ2-2; V: TRBV7-3; D: TRBD1; length: 17; CDR3: CASSLRGGQGNTGELFF; DNA: TGTGCCAGCAGCTTAAGAGGGGGACAGGGGAACACCGGGGAGCTGTTTTTT
size: -; J: TRBJ2-1; V: TRBV6-5; D: TRBD1; length: 15; CDR3: CASSPGQGAANEQFF; DNA: TGTGCCAGCAGCCCCGGACAGGGGGCTGCTAATGAGCAGTTCTTC
size: -; J: TRBJ2-5; V: TRBV4-2; D: -; length: 16; CDR3: CASSQDGPLPQETQYF; DNA: TGTGCCAGCAGCCAAGACGGTCCCTTGCCCCAAGAGACCCAGTACTTC
size: -; J: TRBJ1-5; V: TRBV7-2; D: -; length: 14; CDR3: CASSLDQGGQPQHF; DNA: TGTGCCAGCAGCTTAGACCAGGGAGGACAGCCCCAGCATTTT
size: -; J: TRBJ2-5; V: TRBV5-4; D: -; length: 15; CDR3: CASRPVTADQETQYF; DNA: TGTGCCAGCCGACCCGTGACGGCAGACCAAGAGACCCAGTACTTC
size: few; J: TRBJ2-1; V: TRBV18; D: TRBD2; length: 13; CDR3: CASSYQRGNEQFF; DNA: TGTGCCAGCTCGTATCAGCGGGGGAATGAGCAGTTCTTC
size: few; J: TRBJ1-2; V: TRBV2; D: -; length: 12; CDR3: CASSEGYYGYTF; DNA: TGTGCCAGCAGTGAAGGTTACTATGGCTACACCTTC
size: few; J: TRBJ2-3; V: TRBV19; D: -; length: 13; CDR3: CASRDSYTDTQYF; DNA: TGTGCCAGCCGTGATTCTTACACAGATACGCAGTATTTT
size: few; J: TRBJ2-3; V: TRBV28; D: -; length: 16; CDR3: CASSFGPSRRTDTQYF; DNA: TGTGCCAGCAGTTTCGGTCCATCGAGGAGGACAGATACGCAGTATTTT
size: -; J: TRBJ2-7; V: TRBV7-9; D: TRBD2; length: 15; CDR3: CASSLGLAGVNEQYF; DNA: TGTGCCAGCAGCTTAGGCCTAGCGGGAGTAAACGAGCAGTACTTC
size: -; J: TRBJ2-1; V: TRBV25-1; D: -; length: 14; CDR3: CASTPGRTYNEQFF; DNA: TGTGCCAGCACCCCGGGACGGACCTACAATGAGCAGTTCTTC
size: -; J: TRBJ2-4; V: TRBV5-1; D: TRBD2; length: 14; CDR3: CASSLNGRENIQYF; DNA: TGCGCCAGCAGCTTGAACGGGAGGGAAAACATTCAGTACTTC
size: few; J: TRBJ2-3; V: TRBV4-3; D: TRBD2; length: 16; CDR3: CASSRLAGVGTDTQYF; DNA: TGCGCCAGCAGCCGCTTAGCGGGAGTTGGGACAGATACGCAGTATTTT
size: few; J: TRBJ2-2; V: TRBV11-2; D: -; length: 14; CDR3: CASSYDRNTGELFF; DNA: TGTGCCAGCAGCTACGACAGAAACACCGGGGAGCTGTTTTTT
size: few; J: TRBJ1-1; V: TRBV7-2; D: -; length: 14; CDR3: CASSRDGPYTEAFF; DNA: TGTGCCAGCAGCCGGGACGGCCCGTACACTGAAGCTTTCTTT
size: -; J: TRBJ2-1; V: TRBV6-1; D: -; length: 16; CDR3: CASSEASLGASDEQFF; DNA: TGTGCCAGCAGTGAAGCTTCTTTGGGGGCGTCGGATGAGCAGTTCTTC
size: -; J: TRBJ2-7; V: TRBV15; D: -; length: 14; CDR3: CATSMLAPSYEQYF; DNA: TGTGCCACCAGCATGCTAGCGCCATCCTACGAGCAGTACTTC
size: -; J: TRBJ2-7; V: TRBV28; D: -; length: 13; CDR3: CASSSPSDYEQYF; DNA: TGTGCCAGCAGTTCCCCTAGCGACTACGAGCAGTACTTC
size: -; J: TRBJ2-7; V: TRBV9; D: -; length: 13; CDR3: CASSEGSRAEQYF; DNA: TGTGCCAGCAGCGAGGGGTCGCGGGCCGAGCAGTACTTC
size: few; J: TRBJ2-2; V: TRBV6-9; D: TRBD2; length: 17; CDR3: CAGRRAKSGSETGELFF; DNA: TGTGCCGGCCGAAGAGCGAAAAGCGGGAGTGAGACCGGGGAGCTGTTTTTT
size: -; J: TRBJ1-1; V: TRBV15; D: TRBD1; length: 16; CDR3: CATSRDRRTGASQAFF; DNA: TGTGCCACCAGCAGAGATCGGAGGACAGGGGCGTCGCAAGCTTTCTTT
size: -; J: TRBJ1-6; V: TRBV5-4; D: TRBD1; length: 15; CDR3: CASSLSGQGYSPLHF; DNA: TGTGCCAGCAGCTTATCGGGACAGGGGTATTCACCCCTCCACTTT
size: few; J: TRBJ2-1; V: TRBV29-1; D: TRBD2; length: 17; CDR3: CSVDPHQREGLYNEQFF; DNA: TGCAGCGTTGACCCCCACCAGCGGGAGGGCCTCTACAATGAGCAGTTCTTC
size: many; J: TRBJ2-6; V: TRBV7-2; D: -; length: 13; CDR3: CASRVTGANVLTF; DNA: TGTGCCAGCCGCGTAACGGGGGCCAACGTCCTGACTTTC
size: -; J: TRBJ1-2; V: TRBV6-1; D: -; length: 12; CDR3: CASSRPFYGYTF; DNA: TGTGCCAGCAGCCGACCCTTCTATGGCTACACCTTC